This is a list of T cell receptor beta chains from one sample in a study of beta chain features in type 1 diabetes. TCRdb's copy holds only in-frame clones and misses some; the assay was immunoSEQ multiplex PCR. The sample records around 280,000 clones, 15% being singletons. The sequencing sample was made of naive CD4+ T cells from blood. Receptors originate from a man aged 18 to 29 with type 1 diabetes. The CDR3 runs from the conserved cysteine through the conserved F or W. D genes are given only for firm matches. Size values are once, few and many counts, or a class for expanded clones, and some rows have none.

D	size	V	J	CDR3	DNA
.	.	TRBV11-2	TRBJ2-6	CASSSFGANVLTF	TGTGCCAGCAGTTCCTTCGGGGCCAACGTCCTGACTTTC
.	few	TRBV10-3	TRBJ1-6	CAISTTDSRDSPLHF	TGTGCCATCAGTACAACCGACAGTAGGGATTCACCCCTCCACTTT
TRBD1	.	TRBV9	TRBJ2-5	CASSVGLDGTGQETQYF	TGTGCCAGCAGCGTAGGGTTGGACGGGACAGGGCAAGAGACCCAGTACTTC
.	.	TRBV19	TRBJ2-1	CASSGSGVEQFF	TGTGCCAGTAGTGGGTCGGGGGTTGAGCAGTTCTTC
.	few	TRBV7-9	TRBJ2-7	CASRPNPRRAAAGEQYF	TGTGCCAGCAGGCCTAACCCGAGGCGGGCGGCGGCGGGAGAGCAGTACTTC
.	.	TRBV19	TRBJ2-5	CASSMALTGTRRGTQYF	TGTGCCAGTAGTATGGCCTTGACAGGGACACGGAGGGGGACCCAGTACTTC
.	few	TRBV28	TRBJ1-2	CASGLGRGPYGYTF	TGTGCCAGCGGCCTCGGCAGGGGTCCATATGGCTACACCTTC
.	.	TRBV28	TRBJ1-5	CASSVRQPQHF	TGTGCCAGCAGCGTACGGCAGCCCCAGCATTTT
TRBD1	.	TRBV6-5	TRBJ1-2	CASSYGGTGGYGYTF	TGTGCCAGCAGTTACGGTGGGACAGGGGGGTATGGCTACACCTTC
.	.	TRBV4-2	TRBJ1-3	CASSQVSRGGGHTIYF	TGTGCCAGCAGCCAAGTCTCAAGGGGAGGGGGGCACACCATATATTTT
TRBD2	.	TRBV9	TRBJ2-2	CASSVVAGGTGELFF	TGTGCCAGCAGCGTAGTCGCGGGGGGAACCGGGGAGCTGTTTTTT
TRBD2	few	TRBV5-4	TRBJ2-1	CASSFSLADYNEQFF	TGTGCCAGCAGCTTCAGTCTAGCGGACTACAATGAGCAGTTCTTC
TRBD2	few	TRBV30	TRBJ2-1	CAWSVGLAGGNEQFF	TGTGCCTGGAGTGTAGGACTAGCGGGAGGCAATGAGCAGTTCTTC
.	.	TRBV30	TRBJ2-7	CAWSVLMRSGSYEQYF	TGTGCCTGGAGTGTTTTAATGAGGTCGGGGAGCTACGAGCAGTACTTC
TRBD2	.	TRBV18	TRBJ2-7	CASSPNTGGAVYEQYF	TGTGCCAGCTCACCAAACACGGGAGGCGCTGTCTACGAGCAGTACTTC
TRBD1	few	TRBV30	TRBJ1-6	CAWQAAGGMPLHF	TGTGCCTGGCAAGCTGCAGGGGGCATGCCCCTCCACTTT
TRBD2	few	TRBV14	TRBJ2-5	CASSRRRGEETQYF	TGTGCCAGCAGCCGTCGTCGGGGGGAAGAGACCCAGTACTTC
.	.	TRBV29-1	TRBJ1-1	CSSRGAAEAFF	TGCAGCTCACGCGGGGCCGCTGAAGCTTTCTTT
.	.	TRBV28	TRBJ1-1	CASSSGFGGTEAFF	TGTGCCAGCAGCTCAGGGTTCGGGGGAACTGAAGCTTTCTTT
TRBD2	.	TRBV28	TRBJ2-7	CASSSGLAGRYEQYF	TGTGCCAGCAGTTCCGGACTAGCGGGAAGGTACGAGCAGTACTTC
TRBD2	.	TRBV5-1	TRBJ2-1	CASRVDGGGSYNEQFF	TGCGCCAGCAGAGTTGACGGCGGGGGATCCTACAATGAGCAGTTCTTC
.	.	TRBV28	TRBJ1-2	CASSGSRGYTF	TGTGCCAGCAGTGGGAGCCGGGGCTACACCTTC
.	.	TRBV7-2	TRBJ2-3	CASSPGLLRAGGTQYF	TGTGCCAGCAGCCCGGGACTTCTCCGGGCTGGCGGGACGCAGTATTTT
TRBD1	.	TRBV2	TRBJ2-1	CASILPGQGSNEQFF	TGTGCCAGTATCCTACCGGGACAGGGGAGCAATGAGCAGTTCTTC
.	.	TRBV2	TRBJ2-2	CASSVRDSAGELFF	TGTGCCAGCAGTGTCAGGGATAGTGCCGGGGAGCTGTTTTTT
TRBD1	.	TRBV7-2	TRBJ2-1	CASSSGQGIFLFF	TGTGCCAGCAGCTCAGGACAGGGAATATTTCTGTTCTTC
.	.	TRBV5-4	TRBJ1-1	CASSLENGGVTEAFF	TGTGCCAGCAGCTTGGAAAACGGCGGGGTGACTGAAGCTTTCTTT
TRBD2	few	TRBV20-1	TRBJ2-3	CSGGRAHTQYF	TGCAGTGGCGGGAGGGCCCATACGCAGTATTTT
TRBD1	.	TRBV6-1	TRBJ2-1	CASRSYRGPYNEQFF	TGTGCCAGCAGGAGTTACAGGGGTCCCTACAATGAGCAGTTCTTC
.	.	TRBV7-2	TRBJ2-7	CASNAYSAASRGEQYF	TGTGCCAGCAACGCGTACTCCGCGGCCTCTCGGGGCGAGCAGTACTTC
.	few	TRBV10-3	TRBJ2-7	CAISEWHPSEQYF	TGTGCCATCAGTGAGTGGCACCCCAGCGAGCAGTACTTC
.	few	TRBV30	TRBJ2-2	CARKDRRDTGELFF	TGTGCCCGAAAGGACAGAAGGGACACCGGGGAGCTGTTTTTT
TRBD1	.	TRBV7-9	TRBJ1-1	CASSLGGTGMNTEAFF	TGTGCCAGCAGCTTAGGAGGGACAGGAATGAACACTGAAGCTTTCTTT
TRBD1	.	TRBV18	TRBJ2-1	CASSTGTGGFNEQFF	TGTGCCAGCTCTACCGGGACAGGGGGCTTCAATGAGCAGTTCTTC
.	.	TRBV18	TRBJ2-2	CASSPSGATGELFF	TGTGCCAGCTCACCGTCAGGGGCGACCGGGGAGCTGTTTTTT
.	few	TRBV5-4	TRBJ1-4	CASGGNEKLFF	TGTGCCAGCGGCGGTAATGAAAAACTGTTTTTT
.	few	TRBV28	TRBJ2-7	CASATGGGQYF	TGTGCCAGCGCTACGGGGGGCGGGCAGTACTTC
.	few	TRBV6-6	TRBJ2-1	CASSSHSYNEQFF	TGTGCCAGCAGTTCCCACTCCTACAATGAGCAGTTCTTC
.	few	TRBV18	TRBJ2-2	CASSPRQMNTGELFF	TGTGCCAGCTCACCACGGCAGATGAACACCGGGGAGCTGTTTTTT
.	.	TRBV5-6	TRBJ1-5	CASSLRYSNQPQHF	TGTGCCAGCAGCTTGCGGTATAGCAATCAGCCCCAGCATTTT
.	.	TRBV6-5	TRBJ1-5	CASSKRSNQPQHF	TGTGCCAGCAGTAAACGGAGCAATCAGCCCCAGCATTTT
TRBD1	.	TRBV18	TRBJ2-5	CASSPRQGQETQYF	TGTGCCAGCTCACCCCGACAGGGTCAAGAGACCCAGTACTTC
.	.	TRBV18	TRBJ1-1	CASSSGQNTEAFF	TGTGCCAGCTCGTCGGGACAGAACACTGAAGCTTTCTTT
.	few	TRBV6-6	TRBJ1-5	CASSPRSGLSNQPQHF	TGTGCCAGCAGTCCCCGATCCGGACTTAGCAATCAGCCCCAGCATTTT
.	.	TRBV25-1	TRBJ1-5	CASRGTNQPQHF	TGTGCCAGCAGGGGGACAAATCAGCCCCAGCATTTT
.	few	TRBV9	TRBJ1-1	CASSVVSTGGTEAFF	TGTGCCAGCAGCGTAGTTTCGACCGGGGGCACTGAAGCTTTCTTT
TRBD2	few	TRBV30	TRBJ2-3	CAWSGASGSIDTQYF	TGTGCCTGGAGTGGAGCTAGCGGGAGCATAGATACGCAGTATTTT
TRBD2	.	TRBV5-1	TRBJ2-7	CASSPGGGAYEQYF	TGCGCCAGCAGCCCGGGCGGGGGAGCATACGAGCAGTACTTC
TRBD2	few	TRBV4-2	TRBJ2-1	CASSRGLGNNEQFF	TGTGCCAGCAGCCGGGGACTAGGCAACAATGAGCAGTTCTTC
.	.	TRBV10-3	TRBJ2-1	CAISPAERGWVQFF	TGTGCCATCAGTCCCGCCGAGAGAGGCTGGGTGCAGTTCTTC
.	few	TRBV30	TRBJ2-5	CAWSAEVTQYF	TGTGCCTGGAGTGCTGAGGTGACCCAGTACTTC
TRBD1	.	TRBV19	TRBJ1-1	CASIDRGESEAFF	TGTGCCAGTATCGACAGGGGAGAGTCTGAAGCTTTCTTT
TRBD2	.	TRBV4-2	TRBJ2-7	CASSQRGLAGGPGYEQYF	TGTGCCAGCAGCCAGAGGGGACTAGCGGGAGGGCCGGGCTACGAGCAGTACTTC